This TCR beta chain emerged from a study of CD8+ T cells in alopecia areata. The CDR3 spans 18 residues. CDR1 and CDR2 from the germline V gene are SGHRS and YFSETQ. The V and J ends lost 1 base and 1 base, in that order; junction bases with no gene match: 8. Reverse transcribed after extraction, RNA yielded cDNA as the sequencing template. Sequencing used immunoSEQ multiplex PCR; TCRdb keeps in-frame clones, though not all of them. This sample carries roughly 170,000 clones, about 60% of them seen once, and the ten largest clones take around 12%. Treatment in this sample: oral pan-JAK inhibitor, 5-10 mg twice daily.

The origin of this receptor is a human donor with alopecia areata. Sample: CD8+ T cells sorted from blood, taken at week 24, from a patient treated with tofacitinib. The chain employs TRBV5-1 and TRBJ2-1, with 10 bases identical to TRBD2. The CDR3 DNA reads TGCGCCAGCAGCTTGCCCCGAGCGGGGGGGCCGTCCTACAATGAGCAGTTCTTC. It yields the protein CASSLPRAGGPSYNEQFF. The full variable domain, with the rest looked up from reference TRBV5-1 and TRBJ2-1, is KAGVTQTPRYLIKTRGQQVTLSCSPISGHRSVSWYQQTPGQGLQFLFEYFSETQRNKGNFPGRFSGRQFSNSRSEMNVSTLELGDSALYLCASSLPRAGGPSYNEQFFGPGTRLTVL.